Listed below are T cell receptor beta chains from one sample, sequenced in a study of shared clonotypes between healthy human individuals. The data were produced by immunoSEQ multiplex PCR, yet TCRdb's version contains in-frame clones alone and is incomplete. The data contain some 1.5 million clones, around 95% of them seen just once; the ten biggest clones take up over 1%. Sequencing was performed on naive CD4+ T cells sorted from blood. These receptors all stem from a young man in good health. CDR3s include the opening cysteine and the closing phenylalanine or tryptophan. The order of the fields is J gene, D gene, CDR3 length, V gene, clone size, CDR3 protein, CDR3 DNA. D genes are given only for firm matches. Clone size, where shown, is once, few, many, or a class for clones that have expanded.

>TRBJ2-2|-|13|TRBV5-4|-
CASSLALTGELFF
TGTGCCAGCAGCTTGGCCTTAACGGGGGAGCTGTTTTTT
>TRBJ2-1|-|12|TRBV7-9|once
CATTRSSTSQFF
TGTGCCACTACAAGATCGAGCACTTCGCAGTTCTTC
>TRBJ2-1|TRBD2|15|TRBV11-3|-
CASSLASGGPHEQFF
TGTGCCAGCAGCTTAGCATCGGGAGGGCCGCATGAGCAGTTCTTC
>TRBJ1-1|-|13|TRBV28|-
CASTAPDWRKAFF
TGTGCCAGCACGGCCCCAGACTGGAGGAAAGCTTTCTTT
>TRBJ1-1|-|15|TRBV4-1|-
CASSQDGGILDSEFF
TGCGCCAGCAGCCAAGATGGTGGCATTTTAGACTCGGAATTCTTT
>TRBJ2-7|-|17|TRBV29-1|-
CSVGGYIAWDRRYEQYF
TGCAGCGTGGGGGGATATATAGCTTGGGACAGAAGATACGAGCAGTACTTC
>TRBJ2-7|-|15|TRBV5-1|-
CASSLVAGSRDEQYF
TGCGCCAGCAGCTTGGTCGCGGGAAGTCGCGACGAGCAGTACTTC
>TRBJ2-7|TRBD1|14|TRBV28|-
CASRPPGQGYEQYF
TGTGCCAGCAGACCTCCCGGACAGGGCTACGAGCAGTACTTC
>TRBJ2-7|-|15|TRBV5-1|once
CASSFGTGASYEQYF
TGCGCCAGCAGCTTTGGTACGGGGGCATCCTACGAGCAGTACTTC
>TRBJ1-1|-|14|TRBV15|-
CATSRAVKNTEAFF
TGTGCCACCAGCAGAGCGGTTAAGAACACTGAAGCTTTCTTT
>TRBJ2-6|TRBD1|21|TRBV4-1|-
CASSQDEFRDRLVSGANVLTF
TGCGCCAGCAGCCAAGATGAATTCCGGGACAGGCTAGTCTCTGGGGCCAACGTCCTGACTTTC
>TRBJ1-1|-|14|TRBV6-1|-
CASSVRGMNTEAFF
TGTGCCAGCAGTGTTAGGGGCATGAACACTGAAGCTTTCTTT
>TRBJ2-7|-|13|TRBV5-1|-
CASSSVDRYEQYF
TGCGCCAGCAGCTCGGTGGATCGATACGAGCAGTACTTC
>TRBJ2-4|TRBD1|18|TRBV18|once
CASSLMDRSPLAKNIQYF
TGTGCCAGCTCGCTCATGGACAGGTCCCCTCTAGCCAAAAACATTCAGTACTTC
>TRBJ2-4|-|15|TRBV4-1|-
CASSQVLVAKNIQYF
TGCGCCAGCAGCCAAGTGTTGGTAGCCAAAAACATTCAGTACTTC
>TRBJ1-2|-|15|TRBV13|once
CASSEGQGRGNGYTF
TGTGCCAGCAGTGAAGGGCAGGGAAGAGGTAATGGCTACACCTTC